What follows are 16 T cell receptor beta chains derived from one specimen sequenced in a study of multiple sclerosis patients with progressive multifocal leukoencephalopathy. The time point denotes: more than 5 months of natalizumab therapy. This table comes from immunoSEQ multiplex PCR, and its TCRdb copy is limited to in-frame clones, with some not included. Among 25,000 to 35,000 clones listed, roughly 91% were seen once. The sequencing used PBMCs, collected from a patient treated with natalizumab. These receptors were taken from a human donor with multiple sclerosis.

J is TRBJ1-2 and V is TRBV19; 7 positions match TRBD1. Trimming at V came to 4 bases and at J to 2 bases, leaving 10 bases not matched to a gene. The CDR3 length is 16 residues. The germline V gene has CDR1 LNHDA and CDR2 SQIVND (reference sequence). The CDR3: CASSTRPGQPNYGYTF. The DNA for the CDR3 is TGTGCCAGTAGTACAAGACCGGGACAGCCAAACTATGGCTACACCTTC.

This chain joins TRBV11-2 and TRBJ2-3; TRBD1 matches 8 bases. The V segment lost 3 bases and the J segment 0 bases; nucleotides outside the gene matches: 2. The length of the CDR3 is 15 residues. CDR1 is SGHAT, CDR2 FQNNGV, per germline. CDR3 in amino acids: CASSFRDRSTDTQYF. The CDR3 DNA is TGTGCCAGCAGCTTCCGGGACAGGAGCACAGATACGCAGTATTTT.

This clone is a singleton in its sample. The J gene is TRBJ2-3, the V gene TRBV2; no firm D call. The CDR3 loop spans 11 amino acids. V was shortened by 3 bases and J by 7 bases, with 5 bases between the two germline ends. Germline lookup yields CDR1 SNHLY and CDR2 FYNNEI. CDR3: CASSETYTQYF. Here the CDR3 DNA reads TGTGCCAGCAGTGAGACATATACGCAGTATTTT.

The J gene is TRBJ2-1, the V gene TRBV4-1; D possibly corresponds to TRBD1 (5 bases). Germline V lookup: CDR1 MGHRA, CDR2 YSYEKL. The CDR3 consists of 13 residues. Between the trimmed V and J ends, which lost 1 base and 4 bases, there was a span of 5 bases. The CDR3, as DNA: TGCGCCAGCAGCCAAGGACAGTACAATGAGCAGTTCTTC. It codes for CASSQGQYNEQFF.

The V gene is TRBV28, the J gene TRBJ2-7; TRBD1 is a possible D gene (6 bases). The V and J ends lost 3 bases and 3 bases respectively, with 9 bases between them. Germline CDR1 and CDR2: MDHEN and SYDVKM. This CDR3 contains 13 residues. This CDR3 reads CASSFRTVYEQYF. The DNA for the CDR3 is TGTGCCAGCAGTTTCAGGACAGTCTACGAGCAGTACTTC.

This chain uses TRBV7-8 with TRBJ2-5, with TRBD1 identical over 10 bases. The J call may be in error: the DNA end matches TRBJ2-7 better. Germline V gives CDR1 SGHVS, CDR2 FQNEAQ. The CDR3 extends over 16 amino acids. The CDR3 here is CASRGAGDRGYYEQYF. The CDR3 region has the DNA TGTGCCAGCAGAGGGGCGGGGGACAGGGGATACTACGAGCAGTACTTC.

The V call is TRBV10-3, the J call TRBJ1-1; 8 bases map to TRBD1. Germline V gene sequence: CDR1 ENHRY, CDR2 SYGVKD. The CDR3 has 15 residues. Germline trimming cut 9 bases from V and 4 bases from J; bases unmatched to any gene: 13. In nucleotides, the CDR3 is TGTGCCATAAAAGTGGGCAGGGGGCCGGGCACTGAAGCTTTCTTT. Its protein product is CAIKVGRGPGTEAFF.

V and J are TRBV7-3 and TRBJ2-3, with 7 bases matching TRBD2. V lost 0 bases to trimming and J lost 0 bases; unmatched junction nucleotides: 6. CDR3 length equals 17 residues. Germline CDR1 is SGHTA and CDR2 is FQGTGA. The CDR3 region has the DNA TGTGCCAGCAGCTTAACCAGACGGGGACTAAGCACAGATACGCAGTATTTT. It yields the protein CASSLTRRGLSTDTQYF.

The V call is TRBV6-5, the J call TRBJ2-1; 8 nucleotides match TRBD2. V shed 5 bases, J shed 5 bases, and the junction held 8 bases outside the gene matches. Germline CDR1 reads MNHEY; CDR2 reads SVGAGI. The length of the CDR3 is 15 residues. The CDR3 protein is CASSTIAGLNNEQFF. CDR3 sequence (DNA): TGTGCCAGCAGTACCATAGCGGGGCTAAACAATGAGCAGTTCTTC.

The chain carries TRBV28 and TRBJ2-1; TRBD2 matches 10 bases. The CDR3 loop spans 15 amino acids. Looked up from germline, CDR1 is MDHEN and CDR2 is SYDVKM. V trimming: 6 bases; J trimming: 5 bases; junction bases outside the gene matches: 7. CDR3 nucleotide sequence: TGTGCCAGCAGAATCCCTGGGACTAGCGACAATGAGCAGTTCTTC. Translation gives CASRIPGTSDNEQFF.

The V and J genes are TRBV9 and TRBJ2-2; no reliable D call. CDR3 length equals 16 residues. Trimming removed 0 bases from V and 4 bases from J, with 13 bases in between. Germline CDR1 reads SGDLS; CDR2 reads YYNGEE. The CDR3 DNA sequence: TGTGCCAGCAGCGTAGGGACCCTTCTCTCCACCGGGGAGCTGTTTTTT. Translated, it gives CASSVGTLLSTGELFF.

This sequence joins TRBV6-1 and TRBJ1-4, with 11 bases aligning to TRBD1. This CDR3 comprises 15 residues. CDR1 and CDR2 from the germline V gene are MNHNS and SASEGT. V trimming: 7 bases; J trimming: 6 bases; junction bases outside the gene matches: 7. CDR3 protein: CASNRGGQGDEKLFF. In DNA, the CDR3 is TGTGCCAGCAACAGGGGGGGACAGGGGGATGAAAAACTGTTTTTT.

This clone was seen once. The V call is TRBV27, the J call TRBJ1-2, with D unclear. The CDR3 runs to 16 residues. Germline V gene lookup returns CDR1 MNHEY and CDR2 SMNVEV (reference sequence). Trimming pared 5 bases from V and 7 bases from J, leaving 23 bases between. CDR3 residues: CASSPPLFKGLGGYTF. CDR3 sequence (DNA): TGTGCCAGCAGTCCCCCGCTCTTCAAGGGCTTGGGTGGCTACACCTTC.

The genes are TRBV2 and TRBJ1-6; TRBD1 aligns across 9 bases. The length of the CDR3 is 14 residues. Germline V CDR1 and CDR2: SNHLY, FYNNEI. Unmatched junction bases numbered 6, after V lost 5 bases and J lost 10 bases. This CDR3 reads CASSSGQGRSPLHF. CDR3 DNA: TGTGCCAGCAGTTCGGGACAGGGAAGATCACCCCTCCACTTT.

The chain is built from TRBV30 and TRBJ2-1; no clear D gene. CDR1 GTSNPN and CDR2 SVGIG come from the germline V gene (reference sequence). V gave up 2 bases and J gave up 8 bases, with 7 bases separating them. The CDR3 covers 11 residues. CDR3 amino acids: CAWSSVDEQFF. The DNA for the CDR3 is TGTGCCTGGAGTAGCGTGGATGAGCAGTTCTTC. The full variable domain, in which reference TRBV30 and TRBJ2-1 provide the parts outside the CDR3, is SQTIHQWPATLVQPVGSPLSLECTVEGTSNPNLYWYRQAAGRGLQLLFYSVGIGQISSEVPQNLSASRPQDRQFILSSKKLLLSDSGFYLCAWSSVDEQFFGPGTRLTVL.

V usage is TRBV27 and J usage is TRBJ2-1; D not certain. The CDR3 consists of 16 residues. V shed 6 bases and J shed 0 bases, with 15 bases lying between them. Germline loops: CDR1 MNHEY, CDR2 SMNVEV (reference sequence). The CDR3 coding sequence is TGTGCCAGCAGCCTTGGGGTCGGTATCTCCTACAATGAGCAGTTCTTC. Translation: CASSLGVGISYNEQFF.